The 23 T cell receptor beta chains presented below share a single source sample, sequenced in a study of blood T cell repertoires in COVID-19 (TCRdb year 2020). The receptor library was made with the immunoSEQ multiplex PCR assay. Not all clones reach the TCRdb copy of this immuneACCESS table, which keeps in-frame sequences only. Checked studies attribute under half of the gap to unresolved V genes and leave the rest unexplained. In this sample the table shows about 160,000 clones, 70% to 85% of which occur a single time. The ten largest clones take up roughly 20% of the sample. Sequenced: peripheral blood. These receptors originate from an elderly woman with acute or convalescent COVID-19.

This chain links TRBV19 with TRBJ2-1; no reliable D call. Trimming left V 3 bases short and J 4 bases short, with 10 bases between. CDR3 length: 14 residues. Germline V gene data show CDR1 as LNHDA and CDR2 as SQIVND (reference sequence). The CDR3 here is CASSISDIYNEQFF. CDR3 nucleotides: TGTGCCAGTAGTATTTCCGACATTTACAATGAGCAGTTCTTC.

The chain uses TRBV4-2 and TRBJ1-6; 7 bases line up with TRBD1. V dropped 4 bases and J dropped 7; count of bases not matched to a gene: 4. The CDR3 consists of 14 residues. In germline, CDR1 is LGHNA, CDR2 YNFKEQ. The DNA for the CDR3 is TGTGCCAGCAGCCGGGGGGACAGCAATTCACCCCTCCACTTT. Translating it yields CASSRGDSNSPLHF.

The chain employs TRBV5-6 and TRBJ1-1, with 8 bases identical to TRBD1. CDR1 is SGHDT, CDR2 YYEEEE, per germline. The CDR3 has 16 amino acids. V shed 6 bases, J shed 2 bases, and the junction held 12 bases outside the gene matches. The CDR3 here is CASIQTGGRINTEAFF. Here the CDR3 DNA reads TGTGCCAGCATCCAAACAGGGGGTCGGATAAACACTGAAGCTTTCTTT. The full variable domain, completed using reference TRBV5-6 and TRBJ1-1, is DAGVTQSPTHLIKTRGQQVTLRCSPKSGHDTVSWYQQALGQGPQFIFQYYEEEERQRGNFPDRFSGHQFPNYSSELNVNALLLGDSALYLCASIQTGGRINTEAFFGQGTRLTVV.

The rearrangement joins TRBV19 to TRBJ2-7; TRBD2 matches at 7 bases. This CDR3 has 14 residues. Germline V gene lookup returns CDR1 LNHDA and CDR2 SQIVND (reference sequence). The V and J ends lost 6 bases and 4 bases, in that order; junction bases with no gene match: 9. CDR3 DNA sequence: TGTGCCAGTAGCCCCGGGGGGTCTCTATACGAGCAGTACTTC. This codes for CASSPGGSLYEQYF.

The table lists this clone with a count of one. The CDR3 is CASRQGSWGYTF. The DNA for the CDR3 is TGTGCCAGCCGGCAGGGTAGTTGGGGCTACACCTTC. The gene calls are TRBV27 and TRBJ1-2; TRBD1 might be the D (5 bases). The length of the CDR3 is 12 residues. V was trimmed by 8 bases and J by 8 bases, leaving 15 bases between them. The germline CDR1 and CDR2 sequences are MNHEY and SMNVEV (reference sequence).

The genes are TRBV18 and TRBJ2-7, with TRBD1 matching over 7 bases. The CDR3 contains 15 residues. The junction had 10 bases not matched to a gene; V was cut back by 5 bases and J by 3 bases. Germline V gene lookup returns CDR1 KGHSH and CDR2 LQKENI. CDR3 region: CASSSLGTDSYEQYF. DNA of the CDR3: TGTGCCAGCTCATCCCTCGGGACAGATAGCTACGAGCAGTACTTC.

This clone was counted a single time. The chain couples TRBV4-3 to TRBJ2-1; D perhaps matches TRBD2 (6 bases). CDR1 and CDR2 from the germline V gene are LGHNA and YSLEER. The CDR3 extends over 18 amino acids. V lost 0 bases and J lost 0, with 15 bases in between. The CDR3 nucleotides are TGCGCCAGCAGCCAAGATTTTATCACGGGGGTCTCCTACAATGAGCAGTTCTTC. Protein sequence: CASSQDFITGVSYNEQFF.

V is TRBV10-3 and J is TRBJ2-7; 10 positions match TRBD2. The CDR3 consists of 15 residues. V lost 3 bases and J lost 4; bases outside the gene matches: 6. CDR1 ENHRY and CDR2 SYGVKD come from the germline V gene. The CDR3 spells CAISDLSGRGYEQYF. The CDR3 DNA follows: TGTGCCATCAGTGACCTAAGCGGGAGGGGGTACGAGCAGTACTTC.

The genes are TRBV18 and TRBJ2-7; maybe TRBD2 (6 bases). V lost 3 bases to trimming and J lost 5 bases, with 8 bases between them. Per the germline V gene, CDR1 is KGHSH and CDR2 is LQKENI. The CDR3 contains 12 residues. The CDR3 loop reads CASSPVADEQYF. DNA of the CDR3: TGTGCCAGCTCACCCGTAGCGGACGAGCAGTACTTC.

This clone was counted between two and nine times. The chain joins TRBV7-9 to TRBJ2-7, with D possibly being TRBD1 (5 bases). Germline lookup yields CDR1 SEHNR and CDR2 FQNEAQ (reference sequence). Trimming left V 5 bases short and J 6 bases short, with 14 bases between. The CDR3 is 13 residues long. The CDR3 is CASSPGISPEQYF. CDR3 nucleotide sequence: TGTGCCAGCAGCCCAGGGATATCTCCCGAGCAGTACTTC.

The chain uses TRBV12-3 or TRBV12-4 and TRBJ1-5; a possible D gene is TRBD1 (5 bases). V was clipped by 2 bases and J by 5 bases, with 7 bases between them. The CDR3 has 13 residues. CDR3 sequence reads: CASSLRGDQPQHF. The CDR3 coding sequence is TGTGCCAGCAGTTTACGGGGGGATCAGCCCCAGCATTTT.

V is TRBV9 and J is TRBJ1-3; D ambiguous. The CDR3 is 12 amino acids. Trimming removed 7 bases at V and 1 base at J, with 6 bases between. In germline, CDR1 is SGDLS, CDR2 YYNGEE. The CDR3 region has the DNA TGTGCCAGCTCCCTATCTGGAAACACCATATATTTT. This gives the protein CASSLSGNTIYF.

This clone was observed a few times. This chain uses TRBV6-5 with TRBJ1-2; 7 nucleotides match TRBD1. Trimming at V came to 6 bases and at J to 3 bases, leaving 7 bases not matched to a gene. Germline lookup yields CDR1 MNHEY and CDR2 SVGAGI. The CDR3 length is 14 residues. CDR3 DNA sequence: TGTGCCAGCAGCCAGGGACAGTCATACTATGGCTACACCTTC. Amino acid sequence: CASSQGQSYYGYTF.

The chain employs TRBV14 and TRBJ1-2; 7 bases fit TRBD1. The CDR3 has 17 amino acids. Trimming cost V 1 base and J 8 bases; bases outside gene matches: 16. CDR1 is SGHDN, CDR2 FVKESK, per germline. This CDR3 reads CASSQALGRGGLGGYTF. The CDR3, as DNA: TGTGCCAGCAGCCAAGCCCTCGGTAGAGGGGGCTTAGGAGGCTACACCTTC. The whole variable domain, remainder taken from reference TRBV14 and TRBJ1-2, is EAGVTQFPSHSVIEKGQTVTLRCDPISGHDNLYWYRRVMGKEIKFLLHFVKESKQDESGMPNNRFLAERTGGTYSTLKVQPAELEDSGVYFCASSQALGRGGLGGYTFGSGTRLTVV.

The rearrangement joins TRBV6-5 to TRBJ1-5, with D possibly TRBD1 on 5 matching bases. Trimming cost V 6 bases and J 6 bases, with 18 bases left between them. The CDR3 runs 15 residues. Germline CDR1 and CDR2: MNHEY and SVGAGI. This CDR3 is CASRPWGREGQPQHF. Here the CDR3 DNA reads TGTGCCAGCAGACCCTGGGGCAGGGAGGGTCAGCCCCAGCATTTT.

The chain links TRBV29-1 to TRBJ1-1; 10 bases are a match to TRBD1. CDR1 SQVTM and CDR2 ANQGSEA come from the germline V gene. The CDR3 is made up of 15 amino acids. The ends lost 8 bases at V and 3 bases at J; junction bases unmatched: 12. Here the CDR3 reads CSLTGTGVGYTEAFF. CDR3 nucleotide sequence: TGCAGCCTCACCGGGACAGGGGTGGGGTACACTGAAGCTTTCTTT.

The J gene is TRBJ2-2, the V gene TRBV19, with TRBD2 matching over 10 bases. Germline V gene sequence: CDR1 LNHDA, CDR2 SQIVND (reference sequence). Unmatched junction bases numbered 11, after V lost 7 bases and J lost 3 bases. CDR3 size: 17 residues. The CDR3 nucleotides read TGTGCCAGTAACCCCCGGCGGACTAGCGGAGACACCGGGGAGCTGTTTTTT. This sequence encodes CASNPRRTSGDTGELFF.

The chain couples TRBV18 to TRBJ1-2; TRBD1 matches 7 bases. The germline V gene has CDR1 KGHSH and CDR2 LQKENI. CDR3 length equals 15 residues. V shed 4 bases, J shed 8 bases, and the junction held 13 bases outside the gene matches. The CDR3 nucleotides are TGTGCCAGCTCACTAACCAGGGGGGTACAGGAAGGCTACACCTTC. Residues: CASSLTRGVQEGYTF.

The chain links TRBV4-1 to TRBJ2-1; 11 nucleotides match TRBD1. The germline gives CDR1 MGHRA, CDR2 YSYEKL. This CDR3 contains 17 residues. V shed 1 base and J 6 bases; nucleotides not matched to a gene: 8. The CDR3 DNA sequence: TGCGCCAGCAGCCAAGCCCCCCCCGGGACAGGGGGCAATGAGCAGTTCTTC. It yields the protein CASSQAPPGTGGNEQFF.

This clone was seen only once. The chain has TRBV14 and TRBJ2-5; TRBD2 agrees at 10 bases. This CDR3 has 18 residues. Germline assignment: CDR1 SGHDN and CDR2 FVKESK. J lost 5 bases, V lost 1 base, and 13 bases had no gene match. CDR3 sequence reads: CASSQGGTSVQLRETQYF. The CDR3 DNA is TGTGCCAGCAGCCAAGGGGGGACTAGCGTGCAGTTAAGGGAGACCCAGTACTTC.

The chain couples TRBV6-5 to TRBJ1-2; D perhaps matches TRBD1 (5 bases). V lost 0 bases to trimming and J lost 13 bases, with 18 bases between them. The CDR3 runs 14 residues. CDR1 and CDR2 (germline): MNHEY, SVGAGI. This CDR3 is CASSYSFQGTEGTF. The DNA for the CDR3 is TGTGCCAGCAGTTACTCCTTCCAGGGAACAGAAGGCACCTTC.

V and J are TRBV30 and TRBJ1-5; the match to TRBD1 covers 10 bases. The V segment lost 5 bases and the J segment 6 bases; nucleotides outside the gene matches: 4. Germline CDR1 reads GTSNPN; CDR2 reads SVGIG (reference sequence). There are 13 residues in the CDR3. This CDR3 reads CAWDRGQGQPQHF. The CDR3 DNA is TGTGCCTGGGACAGGGGGCAAGGTCAGCCCCAGCATTTT.

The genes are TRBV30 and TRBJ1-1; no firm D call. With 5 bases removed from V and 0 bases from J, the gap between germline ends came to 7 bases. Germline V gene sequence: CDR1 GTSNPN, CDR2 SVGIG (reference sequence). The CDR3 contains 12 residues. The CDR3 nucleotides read TGTGCCTGGGCGCAGTTGAACACTGAAGCTTTCTTT. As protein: CAWAQLNTEAFF.